A single sample gave rise to the 28 T cell receptor beta chains below, sequenced in a study of T cell repertoires in cytomegalovirus infection. TCRdb independently ran MiXCR on the reads; one entry per CDR3 protein. The sample yields more than 400,000 distinct CDR3 sequences, 26% seen once. The sequenced sample was PBMCs. These receptors were collected from a human donor in good health (CMV status not recorded). Some clones in this sample may be carry-over from other donors' samples.

This clonotype has ten or more counts. This chain uses TRBV7-8 with TRBJ2-3, with 9 bases identical to TRBD2. The trim removed 0 bases at V and 6 bases at J, leaving 16 bases unmatched. The CDR3 sequence is 19 residues long. CDR1 and CDR2 (germline): SGHVS, FQNEAQ. This CDR3 is CASSLARTKTSGTLDTQYF. The CDR3 bases are TGTGCCAGCAGCTTAGCGAGGACAAAGACTAGCGGTACCCTGGATACGCAGTATTTT.

This clonotype has ten or more counts. The V and J genes are TRBV7-2 and TRBJ2-1; 13 nucleotides line up with TRBD2. The CDR3 is 17 residues long. In germline, CDR1 is SGHTA, CDR2 FQGNSA. V lost 6 bases to trimming and J lost 8 bases; unmatched junction nucleotides: 13. The CDR3 DNA sequence: TGTGCCAGCAGAACTAGCCCTACTAGCGGGAGGGCTGATGAGCAGTTCTTC. This codes for CASRTSPTSGRADEQFF.

This clonotype was found once. The V call is TRBV6-2 or TRBV6-3, the J call TRBJ2-7; maybe TRBD1 (6 bases). V lost 7 bases, J lost 1 base, and 14 bases lay in between. The CDR3 extends over 14 amino acids. Germline values: CDR1 MNHEY, CDR2 SVGEGT. CDR3 bases: TGTGCCAGCACCCCGAGGACAGCATCCTACGAGCAGTACGTC. Its translation: CASTPRTASYEQYV.

The chain uses TRBV12-3 or TRBV12-4 and TRBJ2-2, with D unresolved. Trimming stripped 5 bases from V and 5 bases from J, with 12 bases between. The CDR3 covers 14 residues. DNA for the CDR3: TGTGCCAGCAGTATAGGTTTTAAAACCGGGGAGCTGTTTTTT. It codes for CASSIGFKTGELFF.

This clonotype was detected ten times or more. The chain has TRBV24-1 and TRBJ1-6, with D possibly TRBD1 on 5 matching bases. The CDR3 spans 14 residues. Germline values: CDR1 KGHDR, CDR2 SFDVKD. V lost 7 bases, J lost 7 bases, and 13 bases lay in between. CDR3: CATSDGAWNSPLHF. As DNA, the CDR3 is TGTGCCACCAGCGACGGGGCGTGGAATTCACCCCTCCACTTT.

This chain uses TRBV28 with TRBJ2-7; D perhaps matches TRBD2 (6 bases). Trimming took 7 bases from V and 5 from J, leaving 15 bases between them. The CDR3 length is 13 residues. Germline V lookup: CDR1 MDHEN, CDR2 SYDVKM. CDR3 loop: CASTPGGGDEQYF. In nucleotides, the CDR3 is TGTGCCAGCACCCCAGGCGGAGGGGACGAGCAGTACTTC.

This clonotype occurred many times. The V gene is TRBV7-6, the J gene TRBJ2-2; 10 nucleotides match TRBD1. Germline trimming cut 1 base from V and 6 bases from J; bases unmatched to any gene: 5. The CDR3 sequence is 16 residues long. Germline values: CDR1 SGHVS, CDR2 FNYEAQ. CDR3 coding DNA: TGTGCCAGCAGCTTAGACGGGACAGGGGTGGCCGGGGAGCTGTTTTTT. Encoded protein: CASSLDGTGVAGELFF.

The V and J genes are TRBV2 and TRBJ1-2; D remains unclear. The CDR3 consists of 13 residues. The germline V gene encodes CDR1 SNHLY and CDR2 FYNNEI. The ends were cut back, 3 bases at V and 8 bases at J, with 13 bases in the middle. This chain's CDR3 is CASSDRPRVGYTF. In nucleotides, the CDR3 is TGTGCCAGCAGTGACAGACCTAGAGTCGGCTACACCTTC. The complete variable domain, with remaining parts taken from reference TRBV2 and TRBJ1-2, reads EPEVTQTPSHQVTQMGQEVILRCVPISNHLYFYWYRQILGQKVEFLVSFYNNEISEKSEIFDDQFSVERPDGSNFTLKIRSTKLEDSAMYFCASSDRPRVGYTFGSGTRLTVV.

This clonotype was recorded many times. The chain employs TRBV7-2 and TRBJ2-2; 12 nucleotides agree with TRBD2. Losses at the gene ends were 4 bases for V and 6 bases for J; bases not matched to a gene: 0. CDR3 length equals 14 residues. Germline V CDR1 and CDR2: SGHTA, FQGNSA. CDR3 bases: TGTGCCAGCAGCTCTAGCGGGAGGGCCGGGGAGCTGTTTTTT. It is translated as CASSSSGRAGELFF.

Ten or more counts support this clonotype. The genes are TRBV7-2 and TRBJ2-1, with TRBD1 identical over 8 bases. In germline, CDR1 is SGHTA, CDR2 FQGNSA. The CDR3 extends over 19 amino acids. Losses at the gene ends were 2 bases for V and 0 bases for J; bases not matched to a gene: 12. The CDR3 sequence: CASSLRTGSSKSSYNEQFF. The CDR3 nucleotides read TGTGCCAGCAGCTTAAGGACAGGGTCAAGTAAGAGCTCCTACAATGAGCAGTTCTTC.

The table lists this clonotype with a few counts. This chain joins TRBV6-5 and TRBJ2-7; perhaps TRBD1 as D (6 bases). This CDR3 spans 13 amino acids. Trimming shortened V by 7 bases and J by 3 bases, and 13 bases separated the two germline ends. Germline V gene lookup returns CDR1 MNHEY and CDR2 SVGAGI. The CDR3 DNA sequence: TGTGCCAGCAAGGCGTCAGGGGACTACGAGCAGTACGTC. Translation gives CASKASGDYEQYV.

The chain has TRBV5-6 and TRBJ1-5, with TRBD1 as a possible D gene (5 bases). CDR1 and CDR2 (germline): SGHDT, YYEEEE. The CDR3 extends over 14 amino acids. V lost 4 bases and J lost 4, with 12 bases in between. CDR3 coding DNA: TGTGCCAGCAGCGCCCCGGGACTAAATCAGCCCCAGCATTTT. It is translated as CASSAPGLNQPQHF.

The genes are TRBV23-1 and TRBJ2-7, with 8 bases that match TRBD2. TRBV23-1 is designated an ORF whose function remains uncertain. CDR3 length: 15 amino acids. Unmatched junction bases numbered 5, after V lost 0 bases and J lost 4 bases. The CDR3: CASSQSVLADYEQYV. CDR3 DNA: TGCGCCAGCAGTCAATCGGTACTAGCGGATTACGAGCAGTACGTC.

V is TRBV5-6 and J is TRBJ2-7, with D hard to call. V lost 0 bases, J lost 3 bases, and 7 bases lay in between. This CDR3 is built from 13 residues. Germline-derived CDR1 and CDR2 are SGHDT and YYEEEE. The DNA for the CDR3 is TGTGCCAGCAGCTTGGGGACCATCTACGAGCAGTACGTC. Translating gives CASSLGTIYEQYV.

This clonotype came up many times. The chain recombines TRBV7-2 with TRBJ2-1; 9 bases are a match to TRBD2. Germline assignment: CDR1 SGHTA and CDR2 FQGNSA. The junction had 6 bases not matched to a gene; V was cut back by 1 base and J by 8 bases. The CDR3 consists of 15 residues. DNA for the CDR3: TGTGCCAGCAGCTTAGTTGCGGGAGGGAGGGATGAGCAGTTCTTC. This translates into CASSLVAGGRDEQFF.

With respect to this clonotype: A much larger clone differs by one base, so this may be a read error. In DNA form, the CDR3 reads TGTGCCAGCAGCTTAGAGTCCTGCAATGAGCAGTTCTTC. Its protein product is CASSLESCNEQFF. The rearrangement links TRBV7-2 to TRBJ2-1; unclear D gene. Germline CDR1 is SGHTA and CDR2 is FQGNSA. The CDR3 runs 13 residues.

Many counts were recorded for this clonotype. CDR3 residues: CASSPDRKNIQYF. CDR3 coding DNA: TGTGCCAGCAGCCCGGACAGGAAAAACATTCAGTACTTC. The genes are TRBV7-2 and TRBJ2-4; TRBD1 agrees at 7 bases. Losses at the gene ends were 5 bases for V and 4 bases for J; bases not matched to a gene: 2. CDR1 and CDR2 from the germline V gene are SGHTA and FQGNSA. This CDR3 contains 13 residues.

The CDR3 sequence: CASSERRGSEKLFF. CDR3 sequence (DNA): TGTGCCAGCAGTGAAAGGAGGGGGAGTGAAAAACTGTTTTTT. The V and J genes are TRBV6-1 and TRBJ1-4, with D maybe TRBD1 (6 bases). Looked up from germline, CDR1 is MNHNS and CDR2 is SASEGT. V was trimmed by 2 bases and J by 7 bases, leaving 11 bases between them. This CDR3 is built from 14 residues.

The J gene is TRBJ2-7, the V gene TRBV4-3; D is uncertain. CDR1 and CDR2 (germline): LGHNA, YSLEER. CDR3 length equals 14 residues. V was shortened by 0 bases and J by 4 bases, with 10 bases between the two germline ends. The CDR3 loop reads CASSQEKGWYEQYF. CDR3 nucleotides: TGCGCCAGCAGCCAAGAGAAGGGTTGGTACGAGCAGTACTTC.

The chain links TRBV6-2 or TRBV6-3 to TRBJ2-5, with 10 bases fitting TRBD2. From germline, CDR1 is MNHEY and CDR2 SVGEGT. The CDR3 is 16 residues long. The J segment lost 1 base and the V segment lost 4 bases, leaving 6 bases of the junction unmatched. The CDR3 here is CASSSPGLAVQETQYF. CDR3 sequence (DNA): TGTGCCAGCAGTTCCCCAGGACTAGCGGTCCAAGAGACCCAGTACTTC.

Many counts were recorded for this clonotype. This chain connects TRBV7-6 to TRBJ2-3; 9 positions match TRBD2. The CDR3 is 17 amino acids. V lost 2 bases and J lost 3; bases outside the gene matches: 9. The germline CDR1 and CDR2 sequences are SGHVS and FNYEAQ. CDR3 protein: CASSLIPGLAPTDTQYF. In DNA form, the CDR3 reads TGTGCCAGCAGCTTAATTCCTGGACTAGCGCCAACAGATACGCAGTATTTT.

At least ten counts were recorded for this clonotype. The rearrangement links TRBV2 to TRBJ1-1; 11 bases are shared with TRBD1. The CDR3 consists of 15 residues. V was clipped by 2 bases and J by 5 bases; unmatched bases: 4. Looked up from germline, CDR1 is SNHLY and CDR2 is FYNNEI. CDR3 nucleotide sequence: TGTGCCAGCAGTGAAAGGGGGACAGGGGGTACTGAAGCTTTCTTT. Translation: CASSERGTGGTEAFF. The full variable domain, its missing parts supplied by reference TRBV2 and TRBJ1-1, is EPEVTQTPSHQVTQMGQEVILRCVPISNHLYFYWYRQILGQKVEFLVSFYNNEISEKSEIFDDQFSVERPDGSNFTLKIRSTKLEDSAMYFCASSERGTGGTEAFFGQGTRLTVV.

The chain has TRBV28 and TRBJ1-2; the match to TRBD1 covers 7 bases. Germline V gene sequence: CDR1 MDHEN, CDR2 SYDVKM. The J segment lost 2 bases and the V segment lost 6 bases, leaving 6 bases of the junction unmatched. This CDR3 region has 14 residues. CDR3 sequence: CASRFYRGNYGYTF. CDR3 DNA: TGTGCCAGCAGATTTTACAGGGGAAACTATGGCTACACCTTC.

This chain links TRBV3-1 with TRBJ2-3, with 11 bases aligning to TRBD1. Per the germline V gene, CDR1 is LGHDT and CDR2 is YNNKEL (reference sequence). After removal of 5 bases from V and 8 bases from J, the junction contained 6 bases not matched to a gene. The CDR3 is 14 amino acids. The CDR3 region is CASSSDRGLGTQYF. CDR3 sequence (DNA): TGTGCCAGCAGCTCGGACAGGGGGCTTGGTACGCAGTATTTT.

In this sample, this clonotype turned up many times. CDR3 region: CASSSPTRRGELFF. CDR3 nucleotides: TGTGCCAGCAGCTCCCCGACTAGACGCGGGGAGCTGTTTTTT. The chain links TRBV7-2 to TRBJ2-2; D is possibly TRBD2 (6 bases). The CDR3 has 14 residues. Germline CDR1 and CDR2: SGHTA and FQGNSA. V shed 4 bases and J shed 7 bases, with 13 bases lying between them.

The CDR3 DNA is TGTGCCTGGACTCGGGGACAGGGGACTATTAACTATGGCTACACCTTC. Protein: CAWTRGQGTINYGYTF. The J gene is TRBJ1-2, the V gene TRBV30, with 10 positions matching TRBD1. The CDR3 contains 16 residues. V lost 4 bases to trimming and J lost 1 base; unmatched junction nucleotides: 9. Germline CDR1 and CDR2: GTSNPN and SVGIG (reference sequence).

Written as DNA, the CDR3 is TGTGCCAGCAGCCCTGACAGGACCACTGAAGCTTTCTTT. Translation: CASSPDRTTEAFF. V is TRBV12-3 or TRBV12-4 and J is TRBJ1-1; possibly TRBD1 for D (6 bases). Trimming took 6 bases from V and 4 from J, leaving 12 bases between them. The CDR3 totals 13 residues.

Concerning this clonotype: One junction end does not reproduce the germline sequence, and a read error may be involved. The chain carries TRBV4-2 and TRBJ1-1; D call uncertain. CDR1 is LGHNA and CDR2 is YNFKEQ in the germline V gene. The CDR3 has 15 residues. The CDR3 here is CASNQEVWEYTEAFF. CDR3 in DNA: TGTGCCAGCAACCAAGAGGTGTGGGAATACACTGAAGCTTTCTTT.